This record covers a single T cell receptor (beta chain). This CDR3 comprises 17 residues. The germline V gene encodes CDR1 LGHNA and CDR2 YNFKEQ. Losses at the gene ends were 3 bases for V and 6 bases for J; bases not matched to a gene: 14. TCRdb itself ran the 5' RACE reads through MiXCR, one entry per CDR3 protein. The sample lists around 960,000 distinct CDR3 sequences, approximately 13% seen once, with 1.5% to 2% in the top ten. The record originates from a study of identical twins. These data were also reused for a study on yellow fever vaccine responses in identical twins.

This TCR was sampled from a woman younger than 30 in good health. The sequenced material came from PBMCs. The V call is TRBV4-2, the J call TRBJ2-3; 8 positions match TRBD2. As DNA, the CDR3 is TGTGCCAGCAGCCACCTCCCCACAAAACTAGCGGCGGATACGCAGTATTTT. Its protein product is CASSHLPTKLAADTQYF.